Below, 10 T cell receptor beta chains from the same sample are listed, as sequenced in a study of blood T cell repertoires in COVID-19. Produced via immunoSEQ multiplex PCR; TCRdb's table is partial and in-frame only. The table shows about 52,000 clones, with 86% occurring only once. Sequencing was done on a sample of peripheral blood. The receptor source for this set is a man in his 70s with acute or convalescent COVID-19.

The chain links TRBV5-5 to TRBJ2-7; tentative D call: TRBD2 (6 bases). The CDR3 length is 14 residues. V was clipped by 2 bases and J by 3 bases, with 12 bases between them. Germline V gene lookup returns CDR1 SGHKS and CDR2 YYEKEE (reference sequence). The CDR3 nucleotides are TGTGCCAGCAGCTTTATTAGCGGACACTACGAGCAGTACTTC. Amino acids: CASSFISGHYEQYF.

The chain combines TRBV5-4 with TRBJ1-2; the D gene is possibly TRBD1 (6 bases). Trimming removed 4 bases at V and 7 bases at J, with 20 bases between. The CDR3 covers 15 residues. Germline V gene lookup returns CDR1 SGHNT and CDR2 YYREEE (reference sequence). CDR3 DNA sequence: TGTGCCAGCAGCCCAACCTTGGTAGGGGGTCTTGGCTACACCTTC. Its protein product is CASSPTLVGGLGYTF.

Only one count was recorded for this clone. The chain has TRBV19 and TRBJ1-2; D remains unclear. Per the germline V gene, CDR1 is LNHDA and CDR2 is SQIVND (reference sequence). V lost 5 bases and J 8 bases, leaving 15 bases between the germline ends. The CDR3 runs to 13 residues. In DNA form, the CDR3 reads TGTGCCAGTAGTCCTCGGAGGTCGGGAGGCTACACCTTC. The encoded protein is CASSPRRSGGYTF.

This clone was seen just once. The chain recombines TRBV30 with TRBJ1-1, with D possibly TRBD1 on 5 matching bases. V gave up 4 bases and J gave up 8 bases, with 14 bases separating them. Germline CDR1 is GTSNPN and CDR2 is SVGIG (reference sequence). The CDR3 has 12 residues. CDR3 DNA sequence: TGTGCCTGGAAGGAGGGGAGGGTAGAAGCTTTCTTT. It specifies CAWKEGRVEAFF.

CDR3 sequence reads: CASRPGQSYNEQFF. CDR3 sequence (DNA): TGTGCCAGCAGACCGGGACAGTCCTACAATGAGCAGTTCTTC. This sequence joins TRBV5-4 and TRBJ2-1, with 7 bases identical to TRBD1. Trimming cost V 5 bases and J 1 base; bases outside gene matches: 3. CDR3 length equals 14 residues. Germline values: CDR1 SGHNT, CDR2 YYREEE (reference sequence). The variable domain in full, completed from reference TRBV5-4 and TRBJ2-1, reads ETGVTQSPTHLIKTRGQQVTLRCSSQSGHNTVSWYQQALGQGPQFIFQYYREEENGRGNFPPRFSGLQFPNYSSELNVNALELDDSALYLCASRPGQSYNEQFFGPGTRLTVL.

V gene TRBV6-2 or TRBV6-3 combines with J gene TRBJ1-5; D is perhaps TRBD1 (6 bases). V lost 4 bases, J lost 7 bases, and 11 bases lay in between. This CDR3 spans 13 amino acids. From germline, CDR1 is MNHEY and CDR2 SVGEGT. CDR3 coding DNA: TGTGCCAGCAGTTCAGGGGTTCTCCAGCCCCAGCATTTT. Its translation is CASSSGVLQPQHF.

The chain couples TRBV9 to TRBJ2-3, with D perhaps TRBD2 (5 bases). The V and J ends lost 0 bases and 6 bases respectively, with 8 bases between them. The length of the CDR3 is 13 residues. Germline CDR1 is SGDLS and CDR2 is YYNGEE. CDR3 residues: CASSVAGMDTQYF. The CDR3 DNA follows: TGTGCCAGCAGCGTAGCGGGAATGGATACGCAGTATTTT.

Here the CDR3 DNA reads TGTGCCAGCAGAGGGTGGACAATAACGAACACTGAAGCTTTCTTT. This codes for CASRGWTITNTEAFF. The rearrangement uses TRBV28 and TRBJ1-1, with D perhaps matching TRBD1 (5 bases). Germline-derived CDR1 and CDR2 are MDHEN and SYDVKM. This CDR3 is built from 15 residues. V shed 6 bases and J shed 1 base, with 15 bases lying between them.

The chain uses TRBV25-1 and TRBJ2-7; 8 nucleotides match TRBD1. This CDR3 is built from 15 residues. Trimming at V came to 4 bases and at J to 6 bases, leaving 11 bases not matched to a gene. Germline V gene lookup returns CDR1 MGHDK and CDR2 SYGVNS. The chain's CDR3 is CASSGIGQGAGEQYF. CDR3 coding DNA: TGTGCCAGCAGTGGAATTGGGCAGGGGGCAGGCGAGCAGTACTTC.

The chain combines TRBV3-1 (or the pseudogene TRBV3-2) with TRBJ2-2; TRBD2 is a possible D gene (6 bases). The V end lost 4 bases, the J end lost 4 bases, and 10 bases lay between the germline ends. Germline V CDR1 and CDR2: LGHDT, YNNKEL (reference sequence). This CDR3 spans 14 amino acids. CDR3 residues: CASSLGGLTGELFF. The CDR3 region has the DNA TGTGCCAGCAGCCTGGGGGGACTCACCGGGGAGCTGTTTTTT.